A single sample gave rise to the 31 T cell receptor beta chains below, sequenced in a study of control samples from healthy donors and cancer patients. Profiled with immunoSEQ multiplex PCR; TCRdb holds only in-frame clones, not every one. The sample contains some 120,000 clones, roughly 84% of which appear only once. Material: blood. Receptors were obtained from a man aged 18-30 years in good health.

As to this clone: Other nucleotide sequences from this sample produce the same CDR3. This chain uses TRBV5-1 with TRBJ1-2; maybe TRBD1 (5 bases). V dropped 0 bases and J dropped 2 bases, with 5 bases sitting between them. Germline loops: CDR1 SGHRS, CDR2 YFSETQ. The CDR3 loop spans 13 amino acids. The CDR3 DNA sequence: TGCGCCAGCAGCTTGGGACAGAACTATGGCTACACCTTC. This translates into CASSLGQNYGYTF.

This chain links TRBV21-1 with TRBJ1-2; the table calls TRBD1, which could not be checked here. TRBV21-1 is termed a pseudogene. This CDR3 has 21 amino acids. Here the CDR3 DNA reads TGTGCCAGCAGCTTACGACCCGGGACAGGGGATATAAATGGATGGAACTATGGCTACACCTTC. Translation: CASSLRPGTGDINGWNYGYTF.

This chain uses TRBV24-1 with TRBJ2-3; D possibly corresponds to TRBD2 (5 bases). There are 17 residues in the CDR3. Trimming left V 3 bases short and J 0 bases short, with 15 bases between. Germline assignment: CDR1 KGHDR and CDR2 SFDVKD. The CDR3 here is CATSDPVTGSSTDTQYF. CDR3 in DNA: TGTGCCACCAGTGATCCCGTGACGGGATCTAGCACAGATACGCAGTATTTT.

This clone appeared once. The CDR3 sequence: CASSLTGGRSEKLFF. CDR3 DNA sequence: TGTGCCAGCAGTCTTACAGGGGGAAGGAGTGAAAAACTGTTTTTT. This chain connects TRBV6-5 to TRBJ1-4, with 8 bases lining up with TRBD1. V gave up 5 bases and J gave up 7 bases; unmatched junction bases: 9. The CDR3 spans 15 residues. Germline V gives CDR1 MNHEY, CDR2 SVGAGI.

The chain recombines TRBV28 with TRBJ1-2; D is uncertain. Germline CDR1 MDHEN, CDR2 SYDVKM. There are 12 residues in the CDR3. V was shortened by 3 bases and J by 4 bases, with 6 bases between the two germline ends. CDR3 residues: CASSLVPYGYTF. For the CDR3, the DNA is TGTGCCAGCAGTTTGGTCCCCTATGGCTACACCTTC.

The CDR3 coding sequence is TGTGCCAGCGGAACCGAGGACGAGCAGTACTTC. Its protein product is CASGTEDEQYF. V usage is TRBV7-2 and J usage is TRBJ2-7; no firm D call. Germline V gene sequence: CDR1 SGHTA, CDR2 FQGNSA. The V and J ends lost 8 bases and 5 bases respectively, with 10 bases between them. The CDR3 loop spans 11 amino acids.

V usage is TRBV2 and J usage is TRBJ1-5; a possible D gene is TRBD1 (5 bases). CDR1 and CDR2 (germline): SNHLY, FYNNEI. CDR3 length equals 13 residues. V was shortened by 6 bases and J by 4 bases, with 10 bases between the two germline ends. CDR3 in amino acids: CASRVRVNQPQHF. Here the CDR3 DNA reads TGTGCCAGCAGAGTCAGGGTTAATCAGCCCCAGCATTTT.

This clone appeared a single time. The rearrangement joins TRBV19 to TRBJ1-1; 8 bases are shared with TRBD1. Germline CDR1 LNHDA, CDR2 SQIVND (reference sequence). J lost 4 bases, V lost 2 bases, and 3 bases had no gene match. There are 14 residues in the CDR3. In DNA form, the CDR3 reads TGTGCCAGTAGTATAAACAGGGGGGTCACTGAAGCTTTCTTT. It is translated as CASSINRGVTEAFF.

This clone turned up a few times. The chain carries TRBV19 and TRBJ1-1, with no clear D. Germline V CDR1 and CDR2: LNHDA, SQIVND (reference sequence). There are 15 residues in the CDR3. V shed 1 base and J shed 1 base, with 10 bases lying between them. CDR3 in amino acids: CASSIVGRKNTEAFF. DNA for the CDR3: TGTGCCAGTAGTATAGTGGGCAGAAAGAACACTGAAGCTTTCTTT.

Written as DNA, the CDR3 is TGCGCCAGCAGGGGAGGGACAGGGACACATCTGAACACCGGGGAGCTGTTTTTT. Its translation is CASRGGTGTHLNTGELFF. The gene calls are TRBV10-2 and TRBJ2-2; 9 bases fit TRBD1. The length of the CDR3 is 18 residues. J was trimmed by 1 base and V by 6 bases; bases with no gene match: 12. Germline V gene sequence: CDR1 WSHSY, CDR2 SAAADI.

The chain uses TRBV6-4 and TRBJ1-1; 8 bases line up with TRBD1. The trim removed 6 bases at V and 4 bases at J, leaving 4 bases unmatched. Germline assignment: CDR1 MRHNA and CDR2 SNTAGT. There are 13 residues in the CDR3. For the CDR3, the DNA is TGTGCCAGCAGCCTAACAGGGGGCACTGAAGCTTTCTTT. Protein: CASSLTGGTEAFF.

V usage is TRBV29-1 and J usage is TRBJ2-7, with TRBD1 identical over 9 bases. Germline assignment: CDR1 SQVTM and CDR2 ANQGSEA. V gave up 3 bases and J gave up 4 bases; unmatched junction bases: 1. The CDR3 is 12 amino acids. The CDR3 DNA reads as TGCAGCGTTGAGGACAGGGGTTACGAGCAGTACTTC. It translates to CSVEDRGYEQYF.

The V call is TRBV7-3, the J call TRBJ2-3, with a tentative D call TRBD2 (6 bases). This CDR3 is built from 19 residues. V was trimmed by 1 base and J by 0 bases, leaving 20 bases between them. CDR1 is SGHTA and CDR2 is FQGTGA in the germline V gene. The CDR3 is CASSLRVSGFYPSTDTQYF. In nucleotides, the CDR3 is TGTGCCAGCAGCTTAAGAGTAAGCGGGTTCTACCCTAGCACAGATACGCAGTATTTT.

The chain uses TRBV2 and TRBJ1-6; D is unresolved. Trimming stripped 7 bases from V and 7 bases from J, with 14 bases between. The length of the CDR3 is 14 residues. CDR1 is SNHLY, CDR2 FYNNEI, per germline. The CDR3 reads CASTGRTMNSPLHF. In nucleotides, the CDR3 is TGTGCCAGCACAGGCAGGACCATGAATTCACCCCTCCACTTT.

The chain has TRBV7-9 and TRBJ2-4; TRBD2 is a possible D gene (6 bases). The CDR3 length is 15 residues. V was trimmed by 10 bases and J by 1 base, leaving 17 bases between them. Germline assignment: CDR1 SEHNR and CDR2 FQNEAQ (reference sequence). The CDR3 sequence is CATDAGSSAKNIQYF. CDR3 nucleotide sequence: TGTGCCACCGACGCGGGGTCCTCGGCCAAAAACATTCAGTACTTC.

The chain carries TRBV12-3 or TRBV12-4 and TRBJ2-7, with 7 bases matching TRBD1. V trimming: 5 bases; J trimming: 8 bases; junction bases outside the gene matches: 9. There are 13 residues in the CDR3. This CDR3 reads CASSPGQESQQYF. CDR3 DNA sequence: TGTGCCAGCAGTCCCGGACAGGAATCCCAGCAGTACTTC.

This clone showed up just once. The rearrangement links TRBV15 to TRBJ2-5, with 9 bases fitting TRBD1. The V gene end was trimmed by 1 base and the J gene end by 5 bases; junction bases not matched to a gene: 17. The CDR3 totals 19 residues. In germline, CDR1 is LNHNV, CDR2 YYDKDF (reference sequence). CDR3 sequence (DNA): TGTGCCACCAGCAGAGTCCGTTCTCCAGTGGACAGGGGATGGGAGACCCAGTACTTC. It translates to CATSRVRSPVDRGWETQYF.

Comment on this clone: Other DNA sequences in this sample translate to the same CDR3. The chain recombines TRBV30 with TRBJ1-1; TRBD1 aligns across 7 bases. V gave up 2 bases and J gave up 7 bases; unmatched junction bases: 4. This CDR3 region has 12 residues. Germline-derived CDR1 and CDR2 are GTSNPN and SVGIG (reference sequence). The CDR3, as DNA: TGTGCCTGGAGTCGGGGGACAGTTGAAGCTTTCTTT. As protein: CAWSRGTVEAFF.

This chain connects TRBV27 to TRBJ1-6; TRBD1 agrees at 9 bases. The CDR3 loop spans 15 amino acids. Germline assignment: CDR1 MNHEY and CDR2 SMNVEV (reference sequence). With 6 bases clipped from V and 8 bases from J, the junction kept 8 bases outside the gene matches. Here the CDR3 DNA reads TGTGCCAGCAGAACCTGGGACAGGGAGGATTCACCCCTCCACTTT. Its protein product is CASRTWDREDSPLHF.

This chain uses TRBV7-3 with TRBJ2-1, with 12 bases lining up with TRBD2. CDR1 and CDR2 from the germline V gene are SGHTA and FQGTGA. The junction had 9 bases not matched to a gene; V was cut back by 6 bases and J by 9 bases. The CDR3 totals 15 residues. CDR3 protein: CASSSLAGGDSEQFF. The CDR3 DNA is TGTGCCAGCAGTTCCCTAGCGGGAGGGGATAGTGAGCAGTTCTTC.

Points on this clone: An end of the junction differs from the germline gene, which may be a read error. This rearrangement joins TRBV7-9 to TRBJ2-7; 10 bases align to TRBD2. This CDR3 region has 16 residues. From germline, CDR1 is SEHNR and CDR2 FQNEAQ (reference sequence). The DNA for the CDR3 is TGTGCCAACAGCTTAGGGCTAGCGGGAGCAAGGGACGAGCAGTACTTC. As protein: CANSLGLAGARDEQYF.

This clone was seen once. Other DNA sequences in the sample encode the same CDR3. The chain couples TRBV18 to TRBJ1-2; 8 nucleotides align to TRBD1. Germline V lookup: CDR1 KGHSH, CDR2 LQKENI. V was pared by 1 base and J by 3 bases, with 1 base of the junction left unmatched. CDR3 length: 14 residues. The CDR3 region is CASSPLDRDYGYTF. The CDR3 coding sequence is TGTGCCAGCTCACCACTGGACAGGGACTATGGCTACACCTTC.

This clone was counted a single time. This chain connects TRBV19 to TRBJ2-5; 8 bases agree with TRBD2. V was clipped by 1 base and J by 7 bases; unmatched bases: 5. This CDR3 has 14 residues. Germline V gene data show CDR1 as LNHDA and CDR2 as SQIVND (reference sequence). CDR3 DNA: TGTGCCAGTAGTATAGGGGGACTAGGGGGGACCCAGTACTTC. Encoded protein: CASSIGGLGGTQYF.

The V call is TRBV27, the J call TRBJ1-2; no firm D call. The CDR3 covers 14 residues. V was trimmed by 5 bases and J by 7 bases, leaving 17 bases between them. Germline lookup yields CDR1 MNHEY and CDR2 SMNVEV (reference sequence). The CDR3 spells CASSPPNVVGGYTF. CDR3 in DNA: TGTGCCAGCAGTCCCCCAAATGTGGTCGGTGGCTACACCTTC.

The chain is built from TRBV7-2 and TRBJ1-4; D unclear. The germline V and J ends were trimmed by 4 bases and 0 bases, with 9 bases remaining between them. The CDR3 sequence is 15 residues long. Germline loops: CDR1 SGHTA, CDR2 FQGNSA. The CDR3 spells CASSSTTATNEKLFF. The CDR3 region has the DNA TGTGCCAGCAGCTCCACAACTGCAACTAATGAAAAACTGTTTTTT.

In its sample, this clone ranks as medium-sized. This chain joins TRBV16 and TRBJ1-2; the D is unclear. Trimming took 5 bases from V and 8 from J, leaving 12 bases between them. This CDR3 is 12 amino acids long. The germline gives CDR1 KGHSY, CDR2 FQNENV. Here the CDR3 DNA reads TGTGCCAGCAGCTCCATAGGGAGAGGCTACACCTTC. Encoded protein: CASSSIGRGYTF.

This clone was seen once. The CDR3 sequence: CASSQDSNQPQHF. The CDR3 DNA reads as TGTGCCAGCAGCCAGGATAGCAATCAGCCCCAGCATTTT. The V call is TRBV2, the J call TRBJ1-5, with unresolved D. Germline V gene lookup returns CDR1 SNHLY and CDR2 FYNNEI. The CDR3 has 13 amino acids. V shed 6 bases and J shed 0 bases, with 6 bases lying between them.

This chain links TRBV9 with TRBJ2-1; D unclear. Trimming removed 0 bases from V and 4 bases from J, with 2 bases in between. The CDR3 totals 12 residues. From germline, CDR1 is SGDLS and CDR2 YYNGEE. The chain's CDR3 is CASSVEYNEQFF. Written as DNA, the CDR3 is TGTGCCAGCAGCGTAGAATACAATGAGCAGTTCTTC.

The chain has TRBV7-2 and TRBJ2-1; D is possibly TRBD2 (6 bases). Germline V CDR1 and CDR2: SGHTA, FQGNSA. The CDR3 has 16 residues. V shed 4 bases and J shed 0 bases, with 13 bases lying between them. CDR3 nucleotides: TGTGCCAGCAGCTCAAAGAGCGGGCGCTCCTACAATGAGCAGTTCTTC. This codes for CASSSKSGRSYNEQFF.

The chain is built from TRBV24-1 and TRBJ2-1, with D perhaps given as TRBD1 or TRBD2 (5 bases each). V lost 0 bases and J 5 bases, leaving 10 bases between the germline ends. Germline V gene sequence: CDR1 KGHDR, CDR2 SFDVKD. The CDR3 is made up of 15 amino acids. The CDR3 nucleotides read TGTGCCACCAGTGATTTGTTCAGGGACCACAATGAGCAGTTCTTC. Translation: CATSDLFRDHNEQFF.

The V gene is TRBV5-1, the J gene TRBJ2-7; D might be TRBD2 (6 bases). V dropped 4 bases and J dropped 2 bases, with 13 bases sitting between them. From germline, CDR1 is SGHRS and CDR2 YFSETQ. The CDR3 spans 14 residues. CDR3 residues: CASSPDGGTYEQYF. The CDR3 bases are TGCGCCAGCAGCCCCGACGGGGGAACCTACGAGCAGTACTTC.